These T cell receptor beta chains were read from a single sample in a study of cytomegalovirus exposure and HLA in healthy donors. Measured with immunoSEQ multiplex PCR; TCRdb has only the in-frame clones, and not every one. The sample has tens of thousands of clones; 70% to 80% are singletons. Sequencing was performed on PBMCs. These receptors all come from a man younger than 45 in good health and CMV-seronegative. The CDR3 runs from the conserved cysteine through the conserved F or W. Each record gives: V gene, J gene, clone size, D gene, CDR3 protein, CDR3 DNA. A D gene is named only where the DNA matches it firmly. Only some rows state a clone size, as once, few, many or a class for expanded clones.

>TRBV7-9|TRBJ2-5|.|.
CASSLGVLRETQYF
TGTGCCAGCAGCTTAGGCGTGCTGAGGGAGACCCAGTACTTC
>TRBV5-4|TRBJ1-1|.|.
CASSLFGGAVNTEAFF
TGTGCCAGCAGCTTGTTTGGGGGGGCCGTGAACACTGAAGCTTTCTTT
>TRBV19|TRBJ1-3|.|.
CASGEQAVGNTIYF
TGTGCCAGTGGAGAACAGGCTGTTGGAAACACCATATATTTT
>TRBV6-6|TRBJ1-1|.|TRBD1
CASSYTRQGEAFF
TGTGCCAGCAGTTACACACGACAGGGGGAAGCTTTCTTT
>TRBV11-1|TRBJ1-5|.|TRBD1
CASSAGTGGLQPQHF
TGTGCCAGCAGCGCCGGGACAGGGGGTCTTCAGCCCCAGCATTTT
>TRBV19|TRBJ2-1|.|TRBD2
CASSKGLAQTYLELSSYNEQFF
TGTGCCAGTAGTAAAGGACTAGCCCAAACCTATTTAGAACTGTCCTCCTACAATGAGCAGTTCTTC
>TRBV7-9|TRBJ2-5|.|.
CASSQEDREETQYF
TGTGCCAGCAGCCAAGAAGACAGAGAAGAGACCCAGTACTTC
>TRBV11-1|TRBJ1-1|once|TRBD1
CASSGTGFRGTEAFF
TGTGCCAGCAGCGGGACAGGGTTTAGGGGCACTGAAGCTTTCTTT
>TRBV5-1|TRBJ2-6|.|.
CASLLDSSGANVLTF
TGCGCCAGCCTTCTGGACAGCTCTGGGGCCAACGTCCTGACTTTC
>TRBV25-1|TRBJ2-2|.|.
CASSEFGLANTGELFF
TGTGCCAGCAGTGAATTCGGTCTAGCGAACACCGGGGAGCTGTTTTTT
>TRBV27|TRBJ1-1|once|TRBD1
CASSSRTGNTEAFF
TGTGCCAGCAGTTCGAGGACAGGGAACACTGAAGCTTTCTTT
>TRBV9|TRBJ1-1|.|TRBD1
CASSVASTGDTEAFF
TGTGCCAGCAGCGTAGCTTCGACAGGGGACACTGAGGCTTTCTTT
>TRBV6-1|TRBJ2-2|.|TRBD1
CASKGTGVTGELFF
TGTGCCAGCAAGGGGACAGGGGTTACCGGGGAGCTGTTTTTT
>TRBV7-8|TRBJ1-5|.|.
CASSLSPNQPQHF
TGTGCCAGCAGCTTATCCCCTAATCAGCCCCAGCATTTT
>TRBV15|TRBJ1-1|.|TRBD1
CATSRALRGQGNTEAFF
TGTGCCACCAGCAGAGCCCTAAGGGGACAGGGGAACACTGAAGCTTTCTTT
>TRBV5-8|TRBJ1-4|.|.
CASTARGAEGEKLFF
TGTGCCAGCACCGCTCGGGGGGCAGAGGGTGAAAAACTGTTTTTT
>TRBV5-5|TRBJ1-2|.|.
CASSSGVGYGYTF
TGTGCCAGCAGCTCGGGAGTTGGCTATGGCTACACCTTC
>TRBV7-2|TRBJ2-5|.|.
CASSLLGRVHQETQYF
TGTGCCAGCAGCTTACTAGGGCGGGTCCACCAAGAGACCCAGTACTTC
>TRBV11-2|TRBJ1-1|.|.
CASSLDAGALSNTEAFF
TGTGCCAGCAGCTTAGATGCAGGGGCGCTGTCGAACACTGAAGCTTTCTTT
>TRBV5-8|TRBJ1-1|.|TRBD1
CASGDIRGRNTEAFF
TGTGCCAGCGGGGATATCAGGGGGCGGAACACTGAAGCTTTCTTT
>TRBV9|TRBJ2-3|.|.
CASSAPSHSDTQYF
TGTGCCAGCAGCGCACCTTCCCACTCAGATACGCAGTATTTT
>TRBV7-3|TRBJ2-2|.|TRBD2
CASSPGGTPGELFF
TGTGCCAGCAGTCCGGGGGGGACCCCCGGGGAGCTGTTTTTT
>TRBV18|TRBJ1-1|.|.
CASSPSDTNTEAFF
TGTGCCAGCTCACCATCGGACACGAACACTGAAGCTTTCTTT
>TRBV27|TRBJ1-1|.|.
CASSLMEGTTEAFF
TGTGCCAGCAGTTTAATGGAGGGAACTACTGAAGCTTTCTTT
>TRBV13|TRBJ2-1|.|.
CASSLGDGSVEQFF
TGTGCCAGCAGCTTAGGGGACGGGAGTGTTGAGCAGTTCTTC
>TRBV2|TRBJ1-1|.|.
CASSEWRVLNTEAFF
TGTGCCAGCAGCGAATGGAGGGTATTGAACACTGAAGCTTTCTTT
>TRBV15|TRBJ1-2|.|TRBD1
CATSRGEIGTVVYGYTF
TGTGCCACCAGCAGAGGGGAGATCGGGACAGTTGTCTATGGCTACACCTTC
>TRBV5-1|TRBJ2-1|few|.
CASSDTNNEQFF
TGCGCCAGCAGCGATACAAACAATGAGCAGTTCTTC